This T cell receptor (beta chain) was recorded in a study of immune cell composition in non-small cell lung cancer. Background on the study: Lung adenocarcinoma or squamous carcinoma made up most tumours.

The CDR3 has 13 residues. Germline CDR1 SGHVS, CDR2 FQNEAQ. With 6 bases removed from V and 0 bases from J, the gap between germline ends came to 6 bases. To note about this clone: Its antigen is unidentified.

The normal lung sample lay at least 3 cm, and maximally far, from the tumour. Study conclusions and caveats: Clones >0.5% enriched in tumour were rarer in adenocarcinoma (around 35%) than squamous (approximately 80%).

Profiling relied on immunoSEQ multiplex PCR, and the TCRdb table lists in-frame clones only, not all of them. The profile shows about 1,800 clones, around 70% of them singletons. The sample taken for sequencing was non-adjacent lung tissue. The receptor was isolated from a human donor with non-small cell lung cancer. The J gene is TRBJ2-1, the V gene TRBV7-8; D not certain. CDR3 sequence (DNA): TGTGCCAGCAGGAGCGTCTCCTACAATGAGCAGTTCTTC. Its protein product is CASRSVSYNEQFF.